These 13 T cell receptor beta chains came from one sample sequenced in a study of control samples from healthy donors and cancer patients. Libraries were prepared by immunoSEQ multiplex PCR; TCRdb keeps only in-frame clonotypes and omits some of them. The sample shows tens of thousands of clones, almost 90% of them seen only once. The specimen sequenced was PBMCs. These receptors came from a man over 45 with head and neck cancer.

The CDR3 here is CASSDRQASGNTIYF. As DNA, the CDR3 is TGTGCCAGCAGTGACCGACAGGCCTCTGGAAACACCATATATTTT. The chain carries TRBV2 and TRBJ1-3; TRBD1 might be the D (6 bases). CDR1 SNHLY and CDR2 FYNNEI come from the germline V gene. The CDR3 has 15 amino acids. V was pared by 3 bases and J by 0 bases, with 9 bases between.

The chain combines TRBV6-2 or TRBV6-3 with TRBJ2-5; no definite D call. V lost 6 bases, J lost 3 bases, and 11 bases lay in between. The germline gives CDR1 MNHEY, CDR2 SVGEGT. The CDR3 is 13 residues long. In DNA, the CDR3 is TGTGCCAGCAGCCCCGTACCGAAAGAGACCCAGTACTTC. The encoded protein is CASSPVPKETQYF.

The chain links TRBV7-3 to TRBJ2-5, with TRBD2 as a possible D gene (5 bases). The CDR3 runs to 14 residues. V was shortened by 2 bases and J by 1 base, with 8 bases between the two germline ends. The germline CDR1 and CDR2 sequences are SGHTA and FQGTGA. The chain's CDR3 is CASSLSAGQETQYF. CDR3 in DNA: TGTGCCAGCAGCTTATCCGCGGGCCAAGAGACCCAGTACTTC.

The chain recombines TRBV7-2 with TRBJ2-1; 11 bases are shared with TRBD1. The V segment lost 3 bases and the J segment 7 bases; nucleotides outside the gene matches: 8. Germline V gene lookup returns CDR1 SGHTA and CDR2 FQGNSA. The CDR3 is made up of 16 amino acids. CDR3 in amino acids: CASSLTGTGGRNEQFF. In DNA, the CDR3 is TGTGCCAGCAGCTTGACCGGGACAGGGGGTAGGAATGAGCAGTTCTTC. The complete variable domain, with remaining parts taken from reference TRBV7-2 and TRBJ2-1, reads GAGVSQSPSNKVTEKGKDVELRCDPISGHTALYWYRQSLGQGLEFLIYFQGNSAPDKSGLPSDRFSAERTGGSVSTLTIQRTQQEDSAVYLCASSLTGTGGRNEQFFGPGTRLTVL.

The CDR3, as DNA: TGTGCCAGCACTTACCGGGGCGGCTACACCTTC. Its translation is CASTYRGGYTF. The chain has TRBV28 and TRBJ1-2, with D possibly matching TRBD1 (5 bases). The CDR3 loop spans 11 amino acids. Germline V gene lookup returns CDR1 MDHEN and CDR2 SYDVKM. V lost 7 bases, J lost 8 bases, and 11 bases lay in between.

In nucleotides, the CDR3 is TGTGCCAGTAGTCCTGAGGGACGGAACTATGGCTACACCTTC. It specifies CASSPEGRNYGYTF. The chain joins TRBV19 to TRBJ1-2, with a weak D call TRBD1 (5 bases). V was trimmed by 5 bases and J by 2 bases, leaving 12 bases between them. CDR3 size: 14 residues. Germline V gives CDR1 LNHDA, CDR2 SQIVND (reference sequence).

This clone was recorded once. The J gene is TRBJ2-7, the V gene TRBV2, with D perhaps TRBD2 (6 bases). V was clipped by 10 bases and J by 4 bases, with 14 bases between them. Germline CDR1 and CDR2: SNHLY and FYNNEI. The CDR3 sequence is 12 residues long. CDR3 sequence: CATGTSLYEQYF. The CDR3 nucleotides are TGTGCCACCGGGACTTCTCTTTACGAGCAGTACTTC.

The chain recombines TRBV19 with TRBJ2-3; 9 nucleotides match TRBD1. Trimming cost V 10 bases and J 1 base; bases outside gene matches: 12. The CDR3 totals 16 residues. The germline V gene has CDR1 LNHDA and CDR2 SQIVND (reference sequence). The CDR3 DNA reads TGTGCCATCGCGGACAGGGGTCAGGGTGGCACAGATACGCAGTATTTT. It translates to CAIADRGQGGTDTQYF.

CDR3 DNA sequence: TGTGCCAGCAGCCCGACAGGCTTTGGCTATGGCTACACCTTC. It yields the protein CASSPTGFGYGYTF. This chain joins TRBV7-2 and TRBJ1-2; weak D call: TRBD1 (6 bases). Germline CDR1 reads SGHTA; CDR2 reads FQGNSA. V lost 5 bases and J 4 bases, leaving 14 bases between the germline ends. The CDR3 consists of 14 residues.

V gene TRBV28 combines with J gene TRBJ1-5; D remains ambiguous. Germline lookup yields CDR1 MDHEN and CDR2 SYDVKM. The CDR3 is 12 amino acids. Trimming pared 3 bases from V and 5 bases from J, leaving 5 bases between. This CDR3 is CASSFPYQPQHF. CDR3 coding DNA: TGTGCCAGCAGTTTCCCATATCAGCCCCAGCATTTT.

This chain connects TRBV28 to TRBJ1-2; no definite D call. V was shortened by 4 bases and J by 6 bases, with 24 bases between the two germline ends. This CDR3 is 17 amino acids long. In germline, CDR1 is MDHEN, CDR2 SYDVKM. For the CDR3, the DNA is TGTGCCAGCAGTTCGCACTGGTCAGGATGGCGGGGTAATGGCTACACCTTC. It is translated as CASSSHWSGWRGNGYTF.

The chain links TRBV10-1 to TRBJ2-5; D might be TRBD2 (5 bases). CDR1 and CDR2 from the germline V gene are WNHNN and SYGVQD (reference sequence). Trimming took off 6 bases at V and 1 base at J, with 15 bases between the two ends. The CDR3 is made up of 15 amino acids. CDR3: CASRAGTAFQETQYF. The DNA of the CDR3 is TGCGCCAGCAGGGCGGGTACAGCTTTCCAAGAGACCCAGTACTTC.

This rearrangement joins TRBV11-2 to TRBJ2-7, with D tentatively TRBD2 (5 bases). This CDR3 spans 16 amino acids. The germline CDR1 and CDR2 sequences are SGHAT and FQNNGV. V was cut by 7 bases and J by 5 bases, with 24 bases left in between. The CDR3 region is CASTVYRRRELDEQYF. In DNA, the CDR3 is TGTGCCAGCACCGTCTATAGGCGTAGGGAGTTGGACGAGCAGTACTTC.